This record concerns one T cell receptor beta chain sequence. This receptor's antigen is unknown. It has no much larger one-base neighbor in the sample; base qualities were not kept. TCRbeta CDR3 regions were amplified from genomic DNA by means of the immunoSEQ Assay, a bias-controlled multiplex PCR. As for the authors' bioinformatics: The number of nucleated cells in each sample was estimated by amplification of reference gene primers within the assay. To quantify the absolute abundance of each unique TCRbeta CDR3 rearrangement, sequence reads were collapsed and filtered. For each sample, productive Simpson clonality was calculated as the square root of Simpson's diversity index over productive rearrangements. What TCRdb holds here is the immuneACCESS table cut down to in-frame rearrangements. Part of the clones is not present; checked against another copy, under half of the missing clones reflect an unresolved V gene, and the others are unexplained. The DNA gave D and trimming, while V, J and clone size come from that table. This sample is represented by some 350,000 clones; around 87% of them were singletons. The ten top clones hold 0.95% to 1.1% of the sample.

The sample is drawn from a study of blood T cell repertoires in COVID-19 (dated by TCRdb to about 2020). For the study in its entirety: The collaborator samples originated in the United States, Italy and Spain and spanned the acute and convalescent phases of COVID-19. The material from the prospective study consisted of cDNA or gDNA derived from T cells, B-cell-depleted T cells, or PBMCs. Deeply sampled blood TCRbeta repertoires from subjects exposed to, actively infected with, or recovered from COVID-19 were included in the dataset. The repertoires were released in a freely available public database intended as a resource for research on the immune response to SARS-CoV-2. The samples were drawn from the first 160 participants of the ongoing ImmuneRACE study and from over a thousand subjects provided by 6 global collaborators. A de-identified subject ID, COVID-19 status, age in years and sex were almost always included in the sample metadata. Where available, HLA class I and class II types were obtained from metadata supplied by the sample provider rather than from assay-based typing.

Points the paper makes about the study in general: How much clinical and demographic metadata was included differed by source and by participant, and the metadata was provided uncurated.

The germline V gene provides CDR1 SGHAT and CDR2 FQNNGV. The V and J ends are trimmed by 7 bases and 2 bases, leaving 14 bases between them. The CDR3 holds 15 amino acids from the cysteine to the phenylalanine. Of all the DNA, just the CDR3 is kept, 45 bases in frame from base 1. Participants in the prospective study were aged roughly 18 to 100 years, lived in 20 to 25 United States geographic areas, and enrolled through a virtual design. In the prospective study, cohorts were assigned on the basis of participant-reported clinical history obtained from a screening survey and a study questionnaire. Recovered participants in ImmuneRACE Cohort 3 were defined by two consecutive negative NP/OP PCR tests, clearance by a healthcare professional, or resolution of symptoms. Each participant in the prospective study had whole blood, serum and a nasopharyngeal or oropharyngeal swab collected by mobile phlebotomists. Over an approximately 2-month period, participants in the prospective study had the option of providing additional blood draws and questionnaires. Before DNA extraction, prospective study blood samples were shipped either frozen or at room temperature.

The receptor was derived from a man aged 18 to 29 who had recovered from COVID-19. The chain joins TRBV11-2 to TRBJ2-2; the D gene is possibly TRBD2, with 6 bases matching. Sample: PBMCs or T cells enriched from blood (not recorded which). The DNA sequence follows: TGTGCCAGCACCCCTGGGGACTTTAACACCGGGGAGCTGTTTTTT. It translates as CASTPGDFNTGELFF.